This record looks at one TCR beta chain sequence and its context. These data are taken from a study of T cell responses to AZD1222 COVID-19 vaccine. Assay: immunoSEQ multiplex PCR; the TCRdb copy retains only in-frame clones and omits some. Of under 60,000 clones in the sample, around 84% are singletons; the top ten hold about 9.4%. Germline V lookup: CDR1 SQVTM, CDR2 ANQGSEA. The CDR3 contains 14 residues. This clonotype was obtained from an adult in good health. This sample comprised peripheral blood, obtained on day 0 of AZD1222 vaccination. The chain is built from TRBV29-1 and TRBJ2-2, with D perhaps matching TRBD1 or TRBD2 (7 bases each). The CDR3 DNA reads TGCACCGCCCAAAACCAGGGGGGGACCGGGGAGCTGTTTTTT. This encodes CTAQNQGGTGELFF.